A selection of T cell receptor beta chains follows, all from one sample in a study of early T cells in non-severe SARS-CoV-2 infection. TCRdb independently ran MiXCR on the 5' RACE reads; one entry per CDR3 protein. The sample yields roughly 26,000 distinct CDR3 sequences, approximately 5% seen once. Sequencing input: whole blood. The source is an adult who was a healthcare worker with PCR-confirmed SARS-CoV-2 infection or an uninfected control (not recorded which). Each CDR3 is given with its conserved first and last residue. The D gene is left open where the match is weak. Only some rows state a clone size, as once, few, many or a class for expanded clones.

cdr3_aa,cdr3_nt,j_call,v_call,clone_size,d_call
CASSLEGAVETQYF,TGTGCCAGCAGCTTGGAGGGGGCAGTGGAGACCCAGTACTTC,TRBJ2-5,TRBV5-5,-,TRBD1
CASSSSRTGRYGYTF,TGTGCCAGCAGCTCCTCAAGGACAGGCCGCTATGGCTACACCTTC,TRBJ1-2,TRBV11-2,medium-sized,TRBD1
CASSPYSGAHQETQYF,TGTGCCAGTAGTCCGTATAGCGGGGCACACCAAGAGACCCAGTACTTC,TRBJ2-5,TRBV19,many,TRBD2
CASSRDQGARSPDTQYF,TGTGCCAGCAGCCGAGACCAGGGGGCGCGTTCTCCAGATACGCAGTATTTT,TRBJ2-3,TRBV11-2,many,TRBD1
CASSPNRVVRNEQYF,TGTGCCAGCAGTCCAAACAGGGTGGTAAGGAACGAGCAGTACTTC,TRBJ2-7,TRBV27,many,-
CASRTKPGQANEKLFF,TGTGCCAGCAGGACAAAACCGGGACAAGCTAATGAAAAACTGTTTTTT,TRBJ1-4,TRBV6-1,medium-sized,-
CSVATGFGNTIYF,TGCAGCGTCGCCACAGGGTTTGGAAACACCATATATTTT,TRBJ1-3,TRBV29-1,many,-
CSADDRARAVVNEQFF,TGCAGTGCAGACGACAGGGCTCGGGCCGTGGTCAATGAGCAGTTCTTC,TRBJ2-1,TRBV20-1,-,TRBD1
CASSPGTTSYNEQFF,TGTGCCAGCTCACCTGGGACTACTTCCTACAATGAGCAGTTCTTC,TRBJ2-1,TRBV18,many,TRBD2
CASGTATNTGELFF,TGTGCCAGTGGGACAGCCACGAACACCGGGGAGCTGTTTTTT,TRBJ2-2,TRBV11-2,few,TRBD1
CASSIIRDDPTDTQYF,TGCGCCAGTTCGATCATCCGGGACGATCCTACAGATACGCAGTATTTT,TRBJ2-3,TRBV5-1,few,-
CASSIAGATDTQYF,TGTGCCAGTAGTATTGCGGGGGCAACAGATACGCAGTATTTT,TRBJ2-3,TRBV19,few,-
CASSLVVGANTGELFF,TGTGCCAGCAGCTTAGTTGTGGGTGCGAACACCGGGGAGCTGTTTTTT,TRBJ2-2,TRBV7-6,-,-
CASSGARRGDTEAFF,TGTGCCAGCAGTGGCGCGAGGAGGGGGGACACTGAAGCTTTCTTT,TRBJ1-1,TRBV6-5,many,-
CSARIQGFPETQYF,TGCAGTGCTAGGATACAGGGTTTTCCGGAGACCCAGTACTTC,TRBJ2-5,TRBV20-1,many,-
CASTRGGGSYNSPLHF,TGTGCCAGCACCAGAGGGGGGGGATCCTATAATTCACCCCTCCACTTT,TRBJ1-6,TRBV6-5,many,-
CASSLTQTGDYGYTF,TGTGCCAGCAGTTTAACCCAGACAGGGGACTATGGCTACACCTTC,TRBJ1-2,TRBV6-5,many,TRBD1
CASSVQGVGEKLFF,TGTGCCAGCAGCGTACAGGGAGTGGGTGAAAAACTGTTTTTT,TRBJ1-4,TRBV3-1,-,-
CASSQDWDGGYEQYF,TGCGCCAGCAGCCAAGACTGGGACGGAGGCTACGAGCAGTACTTC,TRBJ2-7,TRBV4-1,many,-
CASSRDREPSYEQYF,TGTGCCAGCAGCCGGGACAGGGAACCCTCCTACGAGCAGTACTTC,TRBJ2-7,TRBV7-2,many,TRBD1
CASSEVGNTEAFF,TGTGCCAGCAGTGAAGTTGGGAACACTGAAGCTTTCTTT,TRBJ1-1,TRBV6-1,many,-
CASSEGRTEAGYTF,TGTGCCAGCAGTGAAGGAAGGACGGAGGCTGGCTACACCTTC,TRBJ1-2,TRBV6-1,few,-
CASSPVRDTGMGSNQPQHF,TGTGCCAGCTCACCAGTCCGGGACACGGGTATGGGAAGCAATCAGCCCCAGCATTTT,TRBJ1-5,TRBV18,many,-
CASSYLARGQDGYTF,TGTGCCAGCAGTTACCTTGCCAGGGGGCAGGATGGCTACACCTTC,TRBJ1-2,TRBV6-6,many,TRBD1
CASSQGDSYYGYTF,TGTGCCAGCAGCCAAGGGGACAGTTACTATGGCTACACCTTC,TRBJ1-2,TRBV14,few,TRBD1
CSARDRASMNTEAFF,TGCAGTGCGAGGGACAGGGCTTCAATGAACACTGAAGCTTTCTTT,TRBJ1-1,TRBV20-1,-,TRBD1
CASSLVAGQPSYEQYF,TGTGCCAGCAGCTTAGTGGCGGGGCAGCCGTCCTACGAGCAGTACTTC,TRBJ2-7,TRBV7-2,many,-
CASSLGGEAFF,TGTGCCAGCAGTTTGGGTGGGGAAGCTTTCTTT,TRBJ1-1,TRBV12-3/TRBV12-4,many,-
CASNAGTGATEQYF,TGTGCCAGCAATGCCGGGACAGGGGCTACCGAGCAGTACTTC,TRBJ2-7,TRBV2,many,TRBD1
CVSSPLRLWSPAYNEQFF,TGTGTCAGCAGTCCGCTCCGTCTATGGAGTCCCGCTTACAATGAGCAGTTCTTC,TRBJ2-1,TRBV12-3/TRBV12-4,-,-
CASSFSGQNTEAFF,TGCGCCAGCAGCTTTTCGGGACAGAACACTGAAGCTTTCTTT,TRBJ1-1,TRBV5-1,-,-
CASSYSNFGTVLIGQYF,TGTGCCAGCAGTTACTCGAACTTCGGGACAGTTTTAATTGGGCAGTACTTC,TRBJ2-7,TRBV6-2/TRBV6-3,few,TRBD1
CASNFLRGGGGELFF,TGTGCCAGCAACTTTTTGCGCGGGGGAGGCGGGGAGCTGTTTTTT,TRBJ2-2,TRBV13,many,TRBD2
CASTPRGSPTDTQYF,TGTGCCAGCACCCCGAGGGGTTCCCCCACAGATACGCAGTATTTT,TRBJ2-3,TRBV25-1,many,-
CASSLTSGGTDTQYF,TGTGCCAGCAGCTTAACTAGCGGTGGTACAGATACGCAGTATTTT,TRBJ2-3,TRBV7-2,many,TRBD2
CASSTLGELFF,TGTGCCAGTAGTACTCTCGGGGAGCTGTTTTTT,TRBJ2-2,TRBV19,-,-
CASSSGTLAISPQHF,TGTGCCAGCAGCTCAGGGACGTTAGCAATCAGCCCCCAGCATTTT,TRBJ1-5,TRBV7-9,many,-
CASSLNQGRETQYF,TGTGCCAGCAGCTTAAACCAGGGCCGAGAGACCCAGTACTTC,TRBJ2-5,TRBV7-6,many,-
CASSYSGDSNSYEQYF,TGTGCCAGCAGTTACTCCGGGGACAGCAACTCCTACGAGCAGTACTTC,TRBJ2-7,TRBV6-5,many,TRBD1
CSAWDRRSSYNSPLHF,TGCAGTGCCTGGGACAGACGGAGCTCCTATAATTCACCCCTCCACTTT,TRBJ1-6,TRBV20-1,few,TRBD1
CSVDAGGGSTEAFF,TGCAGCGTTGATGCAGGGGGCGGATCCACTGAAGCTTTCTTT,TRBJ1-1,TRBV29-1,-,TRBD1
CASSTARQGRTSYEQYF,TGTGCCAGCAGTACTGCCCGACAGGGGCGGACCTCCTACGAGCAGTACTTC,TRBJ2-7,TRBV12-3/TRBV12-4,many,TRBD1
CSVATGAGLTDTQYF,TGCAGCGTGGCTACCGGAGCGGGGCTCACAGATACGCAGTATTTT,TRBJ2-3,TRBV29-1,-,TRBD2
CASSSTGGYQPQHF,TGTGCCAGCAGTTCGACAGGGGGCTATCAGCCCCAGCATTTT,TRBJ1-5,TRBV2,many,TRBD1
CASSRQLYTEAFF,TGTGCCAGCAGTAGACAGCTCTACACTGAAGCTTTCTTT,TRBJ1-1,TRBV6-1,many,-
CASSYVLGGGLATEAFF,TGTGCCAGCAGTTACGTTCTCGGTGGGGGGCTGGCGACTGAAGCTTTCTTT,TRBJ1-1,TRBV6-2/TRBV6-3,many,-
CASSPGQSSETQYF,TGTGCCAGCAGCCCGGGACAGTCTTCGGAGACCCAGTACTTC,TRBJ2-5,TRBV5-4,many,TRBD1
CSAGTGVYGYTF,TGCAGCGCTGGAACGGGGGTATATGGCTACACCTTC,TRBJ1-2,TRBV29-1,many,-
CASSIGTGRANVLTF,TGTGCCAGCAGCATCGGGACAGGGCGGGCCAACGTCCTGACTTTC,TRBJ2-6,TRBV11-2,few,TRBD1
CASSRPRDSQKLFF,TGTGCCAGCAGCCGTCCCCGGGACAGCCAAAAACTGTTTTTT,TRBJ1-4,TRBV13,few,TRBD1